This T cell receptor (beta chain) derives from a study of cytomegalovirus exposure and HLA in healthy donors. General study points: Later analysis placed DRB1 highest and HLA-C lowest in TCR association rates, which differed by HLA locus. Using the classifier, cytomegalovirus status was reportedly diagnosed with high specificity and sensitivity. Clonal expansion, a later analysis showed, was greater in HLA-associated TCR beta chains than in equally common others.

Turning to this clone: What it binds is unknown.

Primers: 60 Vbeta forward and 13 Jbeta reverse. TCRdb's copy holds only in-frame clones and misses some; the assay was immunoSEQ multiplex PCR. The top ten clones hold about 0.75% of a sample with around 130,000 clones, 81% of them seen once. J gave up 5 bases and V 3 bases, and 7 bases lay outside the gene matches. This CDR3 region has 15 residues. Germline V gene lookup returns CDR1 SGHTA and CDR2 FQGNSA. This chain connects TRBV7-2 to TRBJ2-5; 9 nucleotides agree with TRBD2. The receptor comes from a man between 18 and 35 years old in good health and CMV-seronegative. The sample consisted of PBMCs. The CDR3 reads CASSLSLAGTETQYF. The CDR3 DNA is TGTGCCAGCAGCTTGTCCCTAGCGGGGACGGAGACCCAGTACTTC.